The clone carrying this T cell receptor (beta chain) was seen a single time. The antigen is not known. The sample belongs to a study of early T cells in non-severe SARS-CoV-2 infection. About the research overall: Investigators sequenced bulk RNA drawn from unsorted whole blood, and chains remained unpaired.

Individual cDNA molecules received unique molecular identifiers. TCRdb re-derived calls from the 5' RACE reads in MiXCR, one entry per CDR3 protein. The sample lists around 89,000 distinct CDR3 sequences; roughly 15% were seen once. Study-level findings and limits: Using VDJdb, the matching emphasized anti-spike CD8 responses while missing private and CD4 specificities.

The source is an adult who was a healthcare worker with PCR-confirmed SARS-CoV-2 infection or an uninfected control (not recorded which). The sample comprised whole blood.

CDR3 coding DNA: TGCGCCAGCAGCCAAGATGGGACCGGAGCTAACTATGGCTACACCTTC. Its protein is CASSQDGTGANYGYTF. The chain combines TRBV4-1 with TRBJ1-2, with D perhaps matching TRBD1 (5 bases). Germline-derived CDR1 and CDR2 are MGHRA and YSYEKL. The CDR3 spans 16 residues. V lost 0 bases and J lost 0, with 11 bases in between.